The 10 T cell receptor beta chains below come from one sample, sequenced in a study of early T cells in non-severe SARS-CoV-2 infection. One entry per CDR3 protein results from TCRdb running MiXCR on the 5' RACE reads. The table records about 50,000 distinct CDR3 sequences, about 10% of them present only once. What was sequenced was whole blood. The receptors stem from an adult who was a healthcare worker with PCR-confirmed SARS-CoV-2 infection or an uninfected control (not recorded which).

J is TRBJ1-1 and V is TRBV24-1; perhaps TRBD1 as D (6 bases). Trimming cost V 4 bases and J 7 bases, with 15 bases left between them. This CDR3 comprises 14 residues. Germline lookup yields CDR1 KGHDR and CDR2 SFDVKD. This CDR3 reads CATSDPAGGSEAFF. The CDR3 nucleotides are TGTGCCACCAGTGACCCTGCGGGGGGCAGTGAAGCTTTCTTT.

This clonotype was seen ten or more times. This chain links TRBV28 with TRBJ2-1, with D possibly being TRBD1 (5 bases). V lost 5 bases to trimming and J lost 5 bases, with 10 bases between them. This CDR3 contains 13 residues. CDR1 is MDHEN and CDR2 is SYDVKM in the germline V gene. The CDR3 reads CASSPRQHNEQFF. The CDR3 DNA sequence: TGTGCCAGCAGTCCCCGACAGCACAATGAGCAGTTCTTC.

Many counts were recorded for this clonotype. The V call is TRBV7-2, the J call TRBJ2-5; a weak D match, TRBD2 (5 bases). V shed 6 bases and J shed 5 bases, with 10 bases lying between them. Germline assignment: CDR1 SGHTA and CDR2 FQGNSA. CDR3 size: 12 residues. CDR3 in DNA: TGTGCCAGCAGTTTCGGGGTCGAGACCCAGTACTTC. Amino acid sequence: CASSFGVETQYF.

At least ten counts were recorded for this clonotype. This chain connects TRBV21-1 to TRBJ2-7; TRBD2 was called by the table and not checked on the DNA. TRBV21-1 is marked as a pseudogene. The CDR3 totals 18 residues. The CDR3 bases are TGTGCCAGCAGCTCTCCCATTCCCAGACCGATACCTCGCTACGAGCAGTACTTC. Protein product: CASSSPIPRPIPRYEQYF.

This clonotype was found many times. The CDR3 DNA sequence: TGTGCCAGCAGTTTCTCCTGGGGCGAGCAGTACTTC. It yields the protein CASSFSWGEQYF. The chain is built from TRBV12-3 or TRBV12-4 and TRBJ2-7; D is unresolved. The length of the CDR3 is 12 residues. The ends were cut back, 3 bases at V and 6 bases at J, with 9 bases in the middle.

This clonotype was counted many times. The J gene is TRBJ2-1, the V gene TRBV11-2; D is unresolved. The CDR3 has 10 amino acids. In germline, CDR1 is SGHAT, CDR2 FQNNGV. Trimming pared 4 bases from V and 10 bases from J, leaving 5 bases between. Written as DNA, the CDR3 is TGTGCCAGCAGCTCCCGCGAGCAGTTCTTC. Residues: CASSSREQFF.

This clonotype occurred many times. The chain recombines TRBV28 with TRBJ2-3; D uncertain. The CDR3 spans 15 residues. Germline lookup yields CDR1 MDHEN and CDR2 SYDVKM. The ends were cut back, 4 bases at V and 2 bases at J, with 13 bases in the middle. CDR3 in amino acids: CASSSPARTTDTQYF. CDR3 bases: TGTGCCAGCAGTTCCCCCGCCCGGACCACAGATACGCAGTATTTT.

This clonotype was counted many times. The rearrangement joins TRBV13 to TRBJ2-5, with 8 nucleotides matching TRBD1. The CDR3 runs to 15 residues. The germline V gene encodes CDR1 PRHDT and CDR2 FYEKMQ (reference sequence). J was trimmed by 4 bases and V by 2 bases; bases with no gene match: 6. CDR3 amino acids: CASSLRRGRGETQYF. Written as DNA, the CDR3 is TGTGCCAGCAGCTTACGCAGGGGGCGAGGAGAGACCCAGTACTTC.

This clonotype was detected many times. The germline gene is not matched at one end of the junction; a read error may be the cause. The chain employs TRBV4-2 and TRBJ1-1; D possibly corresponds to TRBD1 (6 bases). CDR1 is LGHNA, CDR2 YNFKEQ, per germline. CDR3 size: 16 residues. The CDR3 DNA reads TGTGCCAGCAGTCAAGTCACCAGGGGTTCGGGCACTGAAGCTTTCTTT. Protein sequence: CASSQVTRGSGTEAFF.

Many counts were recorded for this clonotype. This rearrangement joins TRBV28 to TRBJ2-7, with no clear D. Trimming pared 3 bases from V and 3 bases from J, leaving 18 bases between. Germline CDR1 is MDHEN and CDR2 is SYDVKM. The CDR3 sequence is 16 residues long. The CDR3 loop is CASSFSPGAILYEQYF. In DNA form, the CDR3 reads TGTGCCAGCAGTTTTTCCCCAGGAGCAATCCTCTACGAGCAGTACTTC.